The 10 T cell receptor beta chains presented below share a single source sample, sequenced in a study of PD-L1 blockade in urothelial cancer. Repertoires were generated with immunoSEQ multiplex PCR, while TCRdb's copy carries only in-frame clones and drops some. Here the sample spans some 110,000 clones, 75% to 90% being singletons. Time point described: peripheral blood 6 weeks after treatment start. Sequenced material: PBMCs, taken around atezolizumab (anti-PD-L1) treatment. The receptors here all came from a man between 60 and 70 years old with urothelial cancer.

This chain uses TRBV5-1 with TRBJ2-1, with TRBD2 as a possible D gene (6 bases). The V and J ends lost 4 bases and 5 bases respectively, with 19 bases between them. Germline V gives CDR1 SGHRS, CDR2 YFSETQ. The CDR3 is made up of 16 amino acids. CDR3 sequence reads: CASSRIADPTHNEQFF. CDR3 DNA: TGCGCCAGCAGCAGAATAGCGGACCCCACCCACAATGAGCAGTTCTTC.

The rearrangement joins TRBV15 to TRBJ2-5, with 8 bases aligning to TRBD2. Germline trimming cut 3 bases from V and 2 bases from J; bases unmatched to any gene: 8. CDR3 length: 16 residues. Germline assignment: CDR1 LNHNV and CDR2 YYDKDF (reference sequence). For the CDR3, the DNA is TGTGCCACCAGCAGGACCGGGACTAGGGCACAAGAGACCCAGTACTTC. It is translated as CATSRTGTRAQETQYF. The variable domain in full, with the rest retrieved from reference TRBV15 and TRBJ2-5, is DAMVIQNPRYQVTQFGKPVTLSCSQTLNHNVMYWYQQKSSQAPKLLFHYYDKDFNNEADTPDNFQSRRPNTSFCFLDIRSPGLGDTAMYLCATSRTGTRAQETQYFGPGTRLLVL.

The chain couples TRBV21-1 to TRBJ2-2; TRBD2 reflects the table's D call only, with no check against the DNA. TRBV21-1 is marked as a pseudogene. The CDR3 is 16 residues long. CDR3 protein: CASGPEERENTGELFF. CDR3 DNA sequence: TGTGCCAGCGGCCCAGAGGAACGGGAGAACACCGGGGAGCTGTTTTTT.

This chain joins TRBV7-2 and TRBJ2-2, with 9 bases matching TRBD2. The germline V gene has CDR1 SGHTA and CDR2 FQGNSA. Trimming removed 3 bases from V and 2 bases from J; junction bases left unmatched: 4. This CDR3 has 16 amino acids. CDR3 protein: CASSFSGGLNTGELFF. CDR3 nucleotide sequence: TGTGCCAGCAGCTTTAGCGGGGGCCTAAACACCGGGGAGCTGTTTTTT.

The chain joins TRBV25-1 to TRBJ1-5; the D gene is possibly TRBD1 (5 bases). CDR1 is MGHDK and CDR2 is SYGVNS in the germline V gene. The CDR3 runs 15 residues. The V gene lost 7 bases and the J gene lost 6 bases, with 19 bases spanning the gap. The CDR3: CASTRIGREGQPQHF. DNA for the CDR3: TGTGCCAGCACCAGAATTGGCAGGGAAGGTCAGCCCCAGCATTTT.

The rearrangement joins TRBV14 to TRBJ1-5; TRBD1 is a possible D gene (5 bases). CDR1 is SGHDN, CDR2 FVKESK, per germline. V was trimmed by 4 bases and J by 7 bases, leaving 11 bases between them. There are 13 residues in the CDR3. Written as DNA, the CDR3 is TGTGCCAGCAGCCGGGGCGCAGGGCAGCCCCAGCATTTT. Protein product: CASSRGAGQPQHF.

This clone was observed a handful of times. The gene calls are TRBV9 and TRBJ2-2; 7 bases match TRBD2. This CDR3 is 15 amino acids long. The V gene end was trimmed by 3 bases and the J gene end by 4 bases; junction bases not matched to a gene: 6. Per germline, CDR1 SGDLS and CDR2 YYNGEE. The chain's CDR3 is CASSDSGGITGELFF. CDR3 DNA sequence: TGTGCCAGCAGCGATTCGGGAGGTATCACCGGGGAGCTGTTTTTT.

The chain has TRBV21-1 and TRBJ1-1; the DNA was not compared with TRBD1, the D call given in the table. TRBV21-1 is noted as a pseudogene. The CDR3 has 14 residues. CDR3 residues: CASSKEGRESEAFF. The CDR3 bases are TGTGCCAGCAGCAAAGAGGGCAGGGAAAGTGAAGCTTTCTTT.

The gene calls are TRBV9 and TRBJ1-4, with TRBD1 as a possible D gene (5 bases). The CDR3 length is 16 residues. V lost 3 bases and J 2 bases, leaving 14 bases between the germline ends. Per germline, CDR1 SGDLS and CDR2 YYNGEE. The DNA of the CDR3 is TGTGCCAGCAGCGGGTGGGGCAGCCCCACTAATGAAAAACTGTTTTTT. Its protein product is CASSGWGSPTNEKLFF.

The rearrangement links TRBV28 to TRBJ1-5, with a tentative D call TRBD1 (6 bases). The germline gives CDR1 MDHEN, CDR2 SYDVKM. Trimming pared 2 bases from V and 5 bases from J, leaving 10 bases between. The CDR3 extends over 14 amino acids. The CDR3 DNA reads TGTGCCAGCAGTTTACCTAGGACAGATCAGCCCCAGCATTTT. Its translation: CASSLPRTDQPQHF.